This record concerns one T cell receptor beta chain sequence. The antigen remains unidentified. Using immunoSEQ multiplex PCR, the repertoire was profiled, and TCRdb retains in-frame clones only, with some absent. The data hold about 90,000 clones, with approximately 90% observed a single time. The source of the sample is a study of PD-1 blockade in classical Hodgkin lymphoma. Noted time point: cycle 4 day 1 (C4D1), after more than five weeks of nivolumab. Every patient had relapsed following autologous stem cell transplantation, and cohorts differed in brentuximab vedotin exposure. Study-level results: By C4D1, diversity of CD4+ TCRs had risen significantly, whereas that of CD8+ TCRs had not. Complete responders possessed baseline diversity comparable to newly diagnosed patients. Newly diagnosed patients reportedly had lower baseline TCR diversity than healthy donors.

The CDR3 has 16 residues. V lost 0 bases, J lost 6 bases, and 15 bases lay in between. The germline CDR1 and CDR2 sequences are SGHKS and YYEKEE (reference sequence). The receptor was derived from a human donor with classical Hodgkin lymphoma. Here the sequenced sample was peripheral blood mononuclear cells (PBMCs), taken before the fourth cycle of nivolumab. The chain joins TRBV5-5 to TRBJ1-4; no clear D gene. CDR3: CASSLGLGIGDEKLFF. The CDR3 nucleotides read TGTGCCAGCAGCTTGGGATTGGGGATCGGGGATGAAAAACTGTTTTTT.